The present TCR beta chain was sequenced within a study of CD8+ T cells in alopecia areata. Study context: Tofacitinib was given for 6 to 18 months, then stopped for 6 months.

RNA, once extracted, was reverse transcribed into cDNA for use as the sequencing template. Produced via immunoSEQ multiplex PCR; TCRdb's table is partial and in-frame only. This repertoire shows 45,000 to 60,000 clones, around 97% found once; its top ten account for around 24%. The input for sequencing was CD8+ T cells sorted from blood, taken at week 0. The sequence derives from a human donor with alopecia areata.

The CDR3 DNA is TGCGCCAGCAGCCAAGAAAATTTGGCGGACGCCTACCTGAACACTGAAGCTTTCTTT. Translation gives CASSQENLADAYLNTEAFF. J is TRBJ1-1 and V is TRBV4-1; D not resolved. CDR1 is MGHRA and CDR2 is YSYEKL in the germline V gene. Trimming took 0 bases from V and 0 from J, leaving 20 bases between them. The CDR3 is 19 residues long.